Each of the 29 T cell receptor beta chains below was sequenced from the same sample in a study of CD8 T cells in ankylosing spondylitis. TCRdb reprocessed the 5' RACE reads via MiXCR and lists one record per CDR3 protein. The sample shows 250,000 or so distinct CDR3 sequences, roughly a tenth of them seen only once. Sequenced input: blood, either unsorted or a sorted T cell fraction (not recorded which). These receptors were taken from a male donor with ankylosing spondylitis or in good health (not recorded which).

This clonotype came up a few times. This sequence joins TRBV18 and TRBJ2-2; no clear D. The CDR3 has 15 residues. With 3 bases removed from V and 4 bases from J, the gap between germline ends came to 12 bases. Germline V gene data show CDR1 as KGHSH and CDR2 as LQKENI. Here the CDR3 reads CASSPALAGTGELFF. CDR3 bases: TGTGCCAGCTCACCGGCCTTGGCTGGCACCGGGGAGCTGTTTTTT.

V usage is TRBV21-1 and J usage is TRBJ2-4. TRBV21-1 is deemed a pseudogene. CDR3 length: 14 residues. CDR3 residues: CASSSTLQGNIQYF. In nucleotides, the CDR3 is TGTGCCAGCAGCTCGACCCTTCAAGGGAACATTCAGTACTTC.

This clonotype was counted between two and nine times. The chain is built from TRBV30 and TRBJ1-1; D not resolved. V lost 0 bases, J lost 8 bases, and 7 bases lay in between. The CDR3 loop spans 11 amino acids. Germline CDR1 and CDR2: GTSNPN and SVGIG (reference sequence). The CDR3 DNA follows: TGTGCCTGGAGTGTAGATTCCGAAGCTTTCTTT. Protein: CAWSVDSEAFF.

The CDR3 DNA is TGTGCCAGCAGTCCGCCGTGGGGGGCTAGAGGCTACACCTTC. This translates into CASSPPWGARGYTF. The gene calls are TRBV28 and TRBJ1-2; maybe TRBD1 (6 bases). The V gene's germline CDR1 is MDHEN and CDR2 SYDVKM. Trimming took off 5 bases at V and 8 bases at J, with 18 bases between the two ends. The length of the CDR3 is 14 residues.

This clonotype was seen only a few times. The chain is built from TRBV18 and TRBJ1-1; 7 bases fit TRBD1. Looked up from germline, CDR1 is KGHSH and CDR2 is LQKENI. Unmatched junction bases numbered 8, after V lost 3 bases and J lost 4 bases. The CDR3 loop spans 15 amino acids. CDR3 coding DNA: TGTGCCAGCTCACCCTTAGGGGGCAGGGGCACTGAAGCTTTCTTT. As protein: CASSPLGGRGTEAFF.

In its sample, this clonotype was seen many times. The chain links TRBV28 to TRBJ2-2; 7 bases match TRBD1. The CDR3 contains 19 residues. The trim removed 4 bases at V and 0 bases at J, leaving 14 bases unmatched. Germline V gene sequence: CDR1 MDHEN, CDR2 SYDVKM. CDR3 sequence (DNA): TGTGCCAGCAGTTCCTATCACTGGGACAGTCCTACGAACACCGGGGAGCTGTTTTTT. As protein: CASSSYHWDSPTNTGELFF.

This clonotype was found many times. V is TRBV6-1 and J is TRBJ1-5; D is undetermined. The CDR3 spans 13 residues. From germline, CDR1 is MNHNS and CDR2 SASEGT. V was clipped by 7 bases and J by 4 bases, with 11 bases between them. Here the CDR3 DNA reads TGTGCCAGCACCGAGGGAGGGAATCAGCCCCAGCATTTT. Protein: CASTEGGNQPQHF.

This clonotype was seen a few times. This chain links TRBV10-2 with TRBJ2-7, with a tentative D call TRBD1 (6 bases). The V gene's germline CDR1 is WSHSY and CDR2 SAAADI. Trimming removed 7 bases at V and 4 bases at J, with 11 bases between. CDR3 length: 12 residues. CDR3 coding DNA: TGCGCCAGCAAGGGGACATATTACGAGCAGTACTTC. It specifies CASKGTYYEQYF.

This clonotype was recorded at least ten times. The chain is built from TRBV30 and TRBJ1-4; D unresolved. Germline V gene data show CDR1 as GTSNPN and CDR2 as SVGIG (reference sequence). The CDR3 runs to 15 residues. V lost 0 bases and J 2 bases, leaving 10 bases between the germline ends. The CDR3 nucleotides read TGTGCCTGGAGTGTAGGCCTGGGCACTAATGAAAAACTGTTTTTT. This translates into CAWSVGLGTNEKLFF.

This clonotype has more than one count but fewer than ten. The rearrangement joins TRBV21-1 to TRBJ2-7; the tabulated D call, TRBD2, remains unverified against the DNA. TRBV21-1 is recorded as a pseudogene. This CDR3 contains 15 residues. The CDR3 protein is CASSKGAGWTYEQYF. In DNA form, the CDR3 reads TGTGCCAGCAGCAAAGGAGCGGGGTGGACCTACGAGCAGTACTTC.

This clonotype was detected a few times. V is TRBV11-3 and J is TRBJ2-1; D call uncertain. Germline values: CDR1 SGHNT, CDR2 YENEEA. The CDR3 runs to 14 residues. V was pared by 5 bases and J by 6 bases, with 14 bases between. The chain's CDR3 is CASSRGEVLNEQFF. In DNA form, the CDR3 reads TGTGCCAGCAGCAGAGGTGAAGTCCTCAATGAGCAGTTCTTC.

This clonotype was picked up a small number of times. The V gene is TRBV2, the J gene TRBJ2-3; 7 positions match TRBD1. This CDR3 contains 19 residues. The junction had 19 bases not matched to a gene; V was cut back by 6 bases and J by 1 base. Germline lookup yields CDR1 SNHLY and CDR2 FYNNEI. CDR3 loop: CASRETGTAFLGGTDTQYF. CDR3 in DNA: TGTGCCAGCAGGGAAACCGGGACAGCTTTCCTAGGTGGCACAGATACGCAGTATTTT.

This clonotype was counted at least ten times. This chain links TRBV12-3 or TRBV12-4 with TRBJ2-5, with a tentative D call TRBD1 (6 bases). Trimming removed 7 bases from V and 2 bases from J, with 11 bases in between. The CDR3 extends over 13 amino acids. CDR3 nucleotide sequence: TGTGCCAGCACCATAAGGGGGCAAGAGACCCAGTACTTC. It codes for CASTIRGQETQYF.

At least ten counts were recorded for this clonotype. The rearrangement links TRBV29-1 to TRBJ1-1; D is unclear. Per the germline V gene, CDR1 is SQVTM and CDR2 is ANQGSEA. V gave up 4 bases and J gave up 1 base, with 10 bases separating them. The CDR3 is 13 amino acids. CDR3 DNA: TGCAGCGTTGCGGCCCTTTCGAACACTGAAGCTTTCTTT. Its translation: CSVAALSNTEAFF. The whole variable domain, filled in from reference TRBV29-1 and TRBJ1-1, reads SAVISQKPSRDICQRGTSLTIQCQVDSQVTMMFWYRQQPGQSLTLIATANQGSEATYESGFVIDKFPISRPNLTFSTLTVSNMSPEDSSIYLCSVAALSNTEAFFGQGTRLTVV.

In this sample, this clonotype turned up many times. The chain joins TRBV6-2 or TRBV6-3 to TRBJ1-2, with D possibly matching TRBD1 (5 bases). Trimming stripped 7 bases from V and 0 bases from J, with 12 bases between. Per the germline V gene, CDR1 is MNHEY and CDR2 is SVGEGT. The CDR3 length is 14 residues. CDR3 region: CASTRTPSNYGYTF. In DNA, the CDR3 is TGTGCCAGCACCCGGACACCCTCTAACTATGGCTACACCTTC.

Within the sample, this clonotype is medium-sized. In DNA, the CDR3 is TGCAGTGCTTATACTGTTACAGGGGGCTCTTCGGAGACCCAGTACTTC. It is translated as CSAYTVTGGSSETQYF. This chain connects TRBV20-1 to TRBJ2-5; 9 positions match TRBD1. The germline CDR1 and CDR2 sequences are DFQATT and SNEGSKA (reference sequence). This CDR3 has 16 residues. The V and J ends lost 5 bases and 5 bases, in that order; junction bases with no gene match: 15.

This clonotype was detected many times. V and J are TRBV6-2 or TRBV6-3 and TRBJ1-4; D is possibly TRBD1 (6 bases). V was trimmed by 2 bases and J by 14 bases, leaving 12 bases between them. Germline CDR1 MNHEY, CDR2 SVGEGT. CDR3 size: 12 residues. The CDR3 DNA reads TGTGCCAGCAGTTACGATGGGACACGTCTGTTTTTT. Residues: CASSYDGTRLFF.

V gene TRBV7-9 combines with J gene TRBJ2-7; the D is unclear. This CDR3 has 12 amino acids. V was trimmed by 5 bases and J by 8 bases, leaving 13 bases between them. Germline V gene lookup returns CDR1 SEHNR and CDR2 FQNEAQ (reference sequence). The CDR3 sequence: CASSPPDGQQYF. Written as DNA, the CDR3 is TGTGCCAGCAGCCCCCCGGACGGCCAGCAGTACTTC.

The chain employs TRBV7-2 and TRBJ2-4, with a weak D call TRBD1 (6 bases). The CDR3 covers 13 residues. Germline-derived CDR1 and CDR2 are SGHTA and FQGNSA. With 5 bases removed from V and 6 bases from J, the gap between germline ends came to 11 bases. CDR3 nucleotides: TGTGCCAGCAGCGCTGACAGGACAAACATTCAGTACTTC. Its translation: CASSADRTNIQYF.

To note about this clonotype: One end of the junction does not line up with germline, which may come from a read error. This chain uses TRBV15 with TRBJ2-1; no clear D gene. The germline gives CDR1 LNHNV, CDR2 YYDKDF (reference sequence). The CDR3 extends over 15 amino acids. CDR3 bases: TGTGCCACCAGCCGAGATCCCGGACCAGACAATGAGCAGTTCTTC. Protein: CATSRDPGPDNEQFF.

This clonotype was observed a handful of times. The chain employs TRBV7-9 and TRBJ2-1; D is unresolved. Germline V CDR1 and CDR2: SEHNR, FQNEAQ (reference sequence). Trimming took 7 bases from V and 7 from J, leaving 20 bases between them. The CDR3 loop spans 15 amino acids. The CDR3 sequence: CASTVARAVRNEQFF. The CDR3 DNA sequence: TGTGCCAGCACGGTTGCTAGGGCGGTGCGGAATGAGCAGTTCTTC.

This clonotype has ten or more counts. This chain joins TRBV5-1 and TRBJ2-7, with D perhaps matching TRBD2 (6 bases). The CDR3 covers 16 residues. V gave up 4 bases and J gave up 0 bases, with 17 bases separating them. Germline CDR1 and CDR2: SGHRS and YFSETQ. This CDR3 reads CASSLSAGSSSYEQYF. Written as DNA, the CDR3 is TGCGCCAGCAGCCTGAGTGCGGGATCAAGCTCCTACGAGCAGTACTTC.

This clonotype was observed at least ten times. J is TRBJ2-5 and V is TRBV7-2; D remains unclear. CDR1 is SGHTA and CDR2 is FQGNSA in the germline V gene. The length of the CDR3 is 12 residues. V was pared by 1 base and J by 13 bases, with 13 bases between. CDR3 DNA sequence: TGTGCCAGCAGCTTAGTTGTTATCCCTCTGTACTTC. It specifies CASSLVVIPLYF.

This clonotype appeared many times. The chain combines TRBV25-1 with TRBJ1-4, with D possibly being TRBD1 (5 bases). The CDR3 loop spans 13 amino acids. V gave up 7 bases and J gave up 5 bases, with 11 bases separating them. Germline V gives CDR1 MGHDK, CDR2 SYGVNS. The CDR3 DNA reads as TGTGCCAGCACCACGGGGGACAATGAAAAACTGTTTTTT. Translation gives CASTTGDNEKLFF.

This clonotype showed up just a few times. The chain is built from TRBV5-1 and TRBJ2-3; 9 bases map to TRBD2. Germline CDR1 is SGHRS and CDR2 is YFSETQ. V lost 5 bases to trimming and J lost 6 bases; unmatched junction nucleotides: 13. The CDR3 totals 16 residues. CDR3 sequence reads: CASSYLVSGGTDTQYF. The CDR3, as DNA: TGCGCCAGCAGTTATCTCGTGAGCGGGGGGACTGATACGCAGTATTTT.

This clonotype came up a few times. This rearrangement joins TRBV10-1 to TRBJ2-5, with 10 bases aligning to TRBD2. This CDR3 has 18 residues. Unmatched junction bases numbered 8, after V lost 0 bases and J lost 1 base. CDR1 and CDR2 (germline): WNHNN, SYGVQD (reference sequence). The CDR3 spells CASSESALSGGLQETQYF. The CDR3 nucleotides are TGCGCCAGCAGTGAGTCAGCCCTTAGCGGGGGGCTCCAAGAGACCCAGTACTTC.

This chain connects TRBV20-1 to TRBJ2-7; 9 nucleotides line up with TRBD1. The germline V gene encodes CDR1 DFQATT and CDR2 SNEGSKA (reference sequence). The CDR3 covers 13 residues. V lost 3 bases and J lost 3; bases outside the gene matches: 3. The CDR3 DNA follows: TGCAGTGCTAGCCGACAGGGGGGCTACGAGCAGTACTTC. Protein: CSASRQGGYEQYF.

This clonotype has ten or more counts. V and J are TRBV20-1 and TRBJ2-7, with D maybe TRBD2 (7 bases). The V gene lost 4 bases and the J gene lost 2 bases, with 21 bases spanning the gap. The CDR3 totals 16 residues. The germline V gene encodes CDR1 DFQATT and CDR2 SNEGSKA (reference sequence). The CDR3 is CSAKGRGGGSTYEQYF. CDR3 nucleotides: TGCAGTGCTAAGGGCCGTGGCGGGGGCTCCACCTACGAGCAGTACTTC.

This clonotype was counted ten times or more. The chain joins TRBV7-2 to TRBJ2-1; TRBD2 matches at 11 bases. Germline lookup yields CDR1 SGHTA and CDR2 FQGNSA. Germline trimming cut 2 bases from V and 8 bases from J; bases unmatched to any gene: 11. The CDR3 sequence is 17 residues long. The chain's CDR3 is CASSLRATSGNLYEQFF. In nucleotides, the CDR3 is TGTGCCAGCAGCTTAAGGGCGACTAGCGGGAACTTATATGAGCAGTTCTTC. Full variable domain (rest looked up from reference TRBV7-2 and TRBJ2-1): GAGVSQSPSNKVTEKGKDVELRCDPISGHTALYWYRQSLGQGLEFLIYFQGNSAPDKSGLPSDRFSAERTGGSVSTLTIQRTQQEDSAVYLCASSLRATSGNLYEQFFGPGTRLTVL.